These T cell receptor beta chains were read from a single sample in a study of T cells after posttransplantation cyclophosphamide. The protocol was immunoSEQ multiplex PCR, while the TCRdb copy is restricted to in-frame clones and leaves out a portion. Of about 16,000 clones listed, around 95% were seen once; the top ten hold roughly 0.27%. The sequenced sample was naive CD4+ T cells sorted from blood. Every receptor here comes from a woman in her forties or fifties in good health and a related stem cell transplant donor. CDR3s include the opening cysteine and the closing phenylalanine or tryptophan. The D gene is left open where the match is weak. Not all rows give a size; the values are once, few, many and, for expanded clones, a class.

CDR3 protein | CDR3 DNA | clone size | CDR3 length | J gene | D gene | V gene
CASSPRRIMNTEAFF | TGTGCCAGCAGTCCGAGGCGGATTATGAACACTGAAGCTTTCTTT | - | 15 | TRBJ1-1 | - | TRBV7-8
CASSIEAGRDGTQYF | TGTGCCAGTAGTATAGAAGCTGGGCGGGATGGGACCCAGTACTTC | - | 15 | TRBJ2-5 | - | TRBV19
CAISEPTRGQTQYF | TGTGCCATCAGTGAGCCGACCAGGGGGCAAACCCAGTACTTC | - | 14 | TRBJ2-5 | TRBD1 | TRBV10-3
CASSTPRGTETQYF | TGTGCCAGTAGTACCCCCCGGGGGACCGAGACCCAGTACTTC | - | 14 | TRBJ2-5 | - | TRBV19
CASSVSGFGGNTIYF | TGTGCCAGCAGCGTATCTGGTTTCGGTGGAAACACCATATATTTT | - | 15 | TRBJ1-3 | - | TRBV9
CASSSRTSGPWELVF | TGTGCCAGCAGCTCCCGGACTAGCGGGCCTTGGGAACTTGTCTTC | - | 15 | TRBJ2-1 | TRBD2 | TRBV7-3
CASRNRGSTDTQYF | TGTGCCAGCAGGAACAGGGGTAGCACAGATACGCAGTATTTT | - | 14 | TRBJ2-3 | TRBD1 | TRBV6-6
CASSESGLAGGPRTGELFF | TGCGCCAGCAGTGAGTCAGGGCTAGCGGGAGGGCCTCGGACCGGGGAGCTGTTTTTT | - | 19 | TRBJ2-2 | TRBD2 | TRBV10-2
CASSELAGSTTYEQYF | TGTGCCAGCAGCGAACTAGCGGGAAGCACTACCTACGAGCAGTACTTC | - | 16 | TRBJ2-7 | TRBD2 | TRBV7-2
CASSLEGQRFQETQYF | TGTGCCAGCAGCTTAGAGGGACAGAGATTCCAAGAGACCCAGTACTTC | - | 16 | TRBJ2-5 | TRBD1 | TRBV7-3
CASSHPTAEGYEQYF | TGTGCCAGCAGCCATCCCACTGCCGAGGGCTACGAGCAGTACTTC | - | 15 | TRBJ2-7 | - | TRBV4-2
CASSRGQASGNTIYF | TGTGCCAGCAGCCGCGGACAGGCCTCTGGAAACACCATATATTTT | few | 15 | TRBJ1-3 | TRBD1 | TRBV28
CASSEWGQGYYGYTF | TGTGCCAGCAGCGAATGGGGACAGGGGTATTACGGCTACACCTTC | - | 15 | TRBJ1-2 | TRBD1 | TRBV6-1
CASSGVAGTSTDTQYF | TGTGCCAGCAGCGGGGTGGCAGGGACTAGCACAGATACGCAGTATTTT | - | 16 | TRBJ2-3 | - | TRBV9
CATSRESRGLWSGLAGAEEQYF | TGTGCCACCAGCAGAGAAAGTAGGGGTCTTTGGTCGGGACTAGCGGGAGCAGAGGAGCAGTACTTC | - | 22 | TRBJ2-5 | TRBD2 | TRBV15
CASSPPDGGVGGYTF | TGTGCCAGCAGCCCGCCCGACGGAGGGGTTGGAGGCTACACCTTC | - | 15 | TRBJ1-2 | - | TRBV7-2
CASSLRTGLLNTEAFF | TGCGCCAGCAGCTTGAGGACGGGACTCCTAAACACTGAAGCTTTCTTT | - | 16 | TRBJ1-1 | - | TRBV5-1
CASSLGGGVYEQYF | TGCGCCAGCAGCTTGGGAGGCGGGGTCTACGAGCAGTACTTC | - | 14 | TRBJ2-7 | - | TRBV5-1
CASSTRRGIGAFF | TGTGCCAGTAGTACGCGCCGGGGGATCGGAGCTTTCTTT | few | 13 | TRBJ1-1 | - | TRBV19
CAWSQGYTEAFF | TGTGCCTGGAGTCAGGGTTACACTGAAGCTTTCTTT | - | 12 | TRBJ1-1 | - | TRBV30
CASRLTGGPGELFF | TGTGCCAGCAGGCTGACAGGGGGTCCCGGGGAGCTGTTTTTT | - | 14 | TRBJ2-2 | TRBD1 | TRBV6-1
CASSDQSRGTGFRNTGNEQFF | TGCGCCAGCAGCGATCAATCGCGGGGGACAGGTTTTAGGAATACGGGCAATGAGCAGTTCTTC | - | 21 | TRBJ2-1 | - | TRBV5-1
CASSLFGEGVEQYF | TGTGCCAGCAGCCTATTTGGGGAGGGGGTCGAGCAGTACTTC | - | 14 | TRBJ2-7 | - | TRBV11-3
CAWSRPGQRGLYEQYF | TGTGCCTGGAGCCGCCCCGGACAGAGGGGGCTCTACGAGCAGTACTTC | - | 16 | TRBJ2-7 | TRBD1 | TRBV30
CAAAGGRNTEAFF | TGTGCCGCCGCAGGGGGCCGAAACACTGAAGCTTTCTTT | - | 13 | TRBJ1-1 | TRBD1 | TRBV30
CASSQDRDSNTEAFF | TGCGCCAGCAGCCAAGATAGGGACTCGAACACTGAAGCTTTCTTT | - | 15 | TRBJ1-1 | - | TRBV4-3
CARPEMVSSRVGYTF | TGTGCCAGGCCCGAAATGGTCTCCTCGAGGGTAGGCTACACCTTC | - | 15 | TRBJ1-2 | - | TRBV2
CASSLDTYQPQHF | TGTGCCAGCAGCTTAGACACATATCAGCCCCAGCATTTT | - | 13 | TRBJ1-5 | - | TRBV7-9
CASSIPQGPFVRPTAEAFF | TGTGCCAGTAGTATCCCACAGGGCCCCTTTGTAAGGCCGACAGCTGAAGCTTTCTTT | - | 19 | TRBJ1-1 | - | TRBV19
CASGTPQNTGELFF | TGTGCCAGCGGGACTCCTCAGAACACCGGGGAGCTGTTTTTT | - | 14 | TRBJ2-2 | - | TRBV7-3
CASSLTLAGLTGELFF | TGTGCCAGCAGCTTAACACTAGCGGGACTCACCGGGGAGCTGTTTTTT | - | 16 | TRBJ2-2 | TRBD2 | TRBV7-3
CASSRDRVTGELFF | TGTGCCAGCAGTAGAGACAGGGTGACCGGGGAGCTGTTTTTT | - | 14 | TRBJ2-2 | TRBD1 | TRBV27
CASSSQPTGYDQPQHF | TGTGCCAGCAGTTCCCAACCGACAGGGTATGATCAGCCCCAGCATTTT | - | 16 | TRBJ1-5 | TRBD1 | TRBV28
CASSLTGSTDTQYF | TGTGCCAGCAGTCTTACGGGGAGCACAGATACGCAGTATTTT | once | 14 | TRBJ2-3 | - | TRBV27
CASSSTGRPPQHF | TGTGCCAGCAGTTCGACAGGGAGGCCGCCCCAGCATTTT | - | 13 | TRBJ1-5 | TRBD1 | TRBV2
CASSETGTKQYF | TGTGCCAGCAGTGAGACAGGCACAAAGCAGTACTTC | - | 12 | TRBJ2-7 | - | TRBV2
CASSERDRAYEQYF | TGTGCCAGCAGTGAGAGGGACAGGGCGTACGAGCAGTACTTC | - | 14 | TRBJ2-7 | TRBD1 | TRBV6-1
CASSATRTSGDLYEQYF | TGTGCCAGCAGCGCGACCAGGACTAGCGGAGACCTCTACGAGCAGTACTTC | - | 17 | TRBJ2-7 | TRBD2 | TRBV7-9
CASSSGTSANTGELFF | TGTGCCAGCAGCTCGGGGACTAGCGCGAACACCGGGGAGCTGTTTTTT | - | 16 | TRBJ2-2 | TRBD2 | TRBV5-4
CASRYPLGGGTHEQYF | TGTGCCAGCAGATACCCCCTCGGGGGTGGCACCCACGAGCAGTACTTC | - | 16 | TRBJ2-7 | - | TRBV6-6
CASSGGGRETQYF | TGTGCCAGCAGCGGGGGGGGGAGGGAGACCCAGTACTTC | - | 13 | TRBJ2-5 | TRBD2 | TRBV9
CASSYRVRGRGGYTF | TGTGCCAGCAGTTATAGGGTCAGGGGGCGAGGTGGCTACACCTTC | - | 15 | TRBJ1-2 | TRBD1 | TRBV6-5
CASSPLPGVPYTEAFF | TGTGCCAGCTCACCCCTTCCAGGGGTGCCGTACACTGAAGCTTTCTTT | - | 16 | TRBJ1-1 | - | TRBV18
CASSLGGNGEKLFF | TGTGCCAGCAGCTTGGGAGGGAACGGTGAAAAACTGTTTTTT | few | 14 | TRBJ1-4 | - | TRBV5-4
CASSLAGSSYNEQFF | TGTGCCAGCAGCTTAGCGGGCAGCTCCTACAATGAGCAGTTCTTC | - | 15 | TRBJ2-1 | TRBD2 | TRBV27
CASSLGTGAPETQYF | TGTGCCAGCAGCTTGGGGACAGGGGCTCCAGAGACCCAGTACTTC | - | 15 | TRBJ2-5 | TRBD1 | TRBV5-6
CASSPRPSGRANEQFF | TGTGCCAGCAGCCCCCGACCGAGCGGGAGGGCCAATGAGCAGTTCTTC | - | 16 | TRBJ2-1 | TRBD2 | TRBV9
CASSLYGSYEQYF | TGTGCCAGCAGTTTATACGGGTCCTACGAGCAGTACTTC | - | 13 | TRBJ2-7 | - | TRBV27
CASSRGGQGRGAFF | TGTGCCAGCAGCCGAGGGGGACAGGGCCGGGGCGCTTTCTTT | - | 14 | TRBJ1-1 | TRBD1 | TRBV11-2
CASSLDTVSGNTIYF | TGTGCCAGCAGCTTGGATACAGTCTCTGGAAACACCATATATTTT | - | 15 | TRBJ1-3 | - | TRBV5-4
CAWSLAKGVGDQPQHF | TGTGCCTGGAGTCTCGCTAAGGGCGTCGGGGATCAGCCCCAGCATTTT | - | 16 | TRBJ1-5 | - | TRBV30
CASSLARGDTQYF | TGTGCCAGCAGCTTAGCCCGCGGTGATACGCAGTATTTT | - | 13 | TRBJ2-3 | - | TRBV7-2
CASSSGGGAPSSYEQYF | TGTGCCAGCAGCTCCGGTGGGGGGGCCCCCAGCTCCTACGAGCAGTACTTC | - | 17 | TRBJ2-7 | - | TRBV27
CASSPYGATDTQYF | TGTGCCAGTAGTCCCTATGGGGCGACAGATACGCAGTATTTT | - | 14 | TRBJ2-3 | - | TRBV19
CASSVEDSSNYGYTF | TGTGCCAGCAGCGTTGAGGACAGTTCTAACTATGGCTACACCTTC | - | 15 | TRBJ1-2 | - | TRBV9
CASSVGIGGGRNTEAFF | TGTGCCAGCAGCGTAGGGATAGGGGGCGGCCGGAACACTGAAGCTTTCTTT | - | 17 | TRBJ1-1 | TRBD1 | TRBV9
CASSFPGRELFF | TGTGCCAGCAGCTTCCCCGGGAGGGAACTGTTTTTT | few | 12 | TRBJ1-4 | - | TRBV5-6
CASSPDRGRYEQYF | TGTGCCAGCAGTCCGGACAGGGGGCGGTACGAGCAGTACTTC | - | 14 | TRBJ2-7 | TRBD1 | TRBV6-5